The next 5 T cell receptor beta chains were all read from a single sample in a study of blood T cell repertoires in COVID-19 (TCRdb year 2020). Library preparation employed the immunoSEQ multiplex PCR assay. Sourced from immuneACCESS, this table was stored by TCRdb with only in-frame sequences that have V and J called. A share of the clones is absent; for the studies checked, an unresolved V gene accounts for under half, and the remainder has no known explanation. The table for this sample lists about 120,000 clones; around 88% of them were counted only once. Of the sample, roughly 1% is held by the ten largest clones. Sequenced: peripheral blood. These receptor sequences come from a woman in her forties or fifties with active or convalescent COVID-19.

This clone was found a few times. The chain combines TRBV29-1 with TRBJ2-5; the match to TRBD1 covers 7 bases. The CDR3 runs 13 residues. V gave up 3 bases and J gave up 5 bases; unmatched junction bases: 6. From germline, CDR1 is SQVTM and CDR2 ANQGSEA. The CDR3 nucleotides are TGCAGCGTTGAGGGAGAGGGGGCGGAGACCCAGTACTTC. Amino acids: CSVEGEGAETQYF.

CDR3 protein: CASAPSTSRGRYEQYF. The CDR3 DNA reads as TGTGCCAGCGCCCCCTCGACCTCTAGGGGTCGATACGAGCAGTACTTC. The chain joins TRBV7-8 to TRBJ2-7; D possibly corresponds to TRBD1 (5 bases). The CDR3 runs 16 residues. Germline loops: CDR1 SGHVS, CDR2 FQNEAQ. The ends were cut back, 8 bases at V and 4 bases at J, with 24 bases in the middle.

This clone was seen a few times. The CDR3 DNA follows: TGTGCCAGCAGTGAATGGGGCACGGCTGGGGCTGAAGCTTTCTTT. Protein: CASSEWGTAGAEAFF. The chain recombines TRBV6-1 with TRBJ1-1; tentatively, D is TRBD1 (5 bases). Trimming took 2 bases from V and 6 from J, leaving 16 bases between them. CDR1 is MNHNS and CDR2 is SASEGT in the germline V gene. The length of the CDR3 is 15 residues.

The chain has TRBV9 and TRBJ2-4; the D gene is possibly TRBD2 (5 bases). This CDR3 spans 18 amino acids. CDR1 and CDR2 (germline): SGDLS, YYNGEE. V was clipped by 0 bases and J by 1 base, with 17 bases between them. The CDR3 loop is CASSVEAEAMGAKNIQYF. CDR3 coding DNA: TGTGCCAGCAGCGTAGAGGCGGAGGCTATGGGGGCCAAAAACATTCAGTACTTC.

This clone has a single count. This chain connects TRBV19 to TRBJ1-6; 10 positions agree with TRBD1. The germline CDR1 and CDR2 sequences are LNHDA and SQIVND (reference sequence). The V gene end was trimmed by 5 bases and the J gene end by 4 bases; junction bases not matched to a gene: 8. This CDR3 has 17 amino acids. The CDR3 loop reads CASSLLPGQGYNSPLHF. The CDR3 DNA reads TGTGCCAGTAGTCTTCTGCCGGGACAGGGGTATAATTCACCCCTCCACTTT. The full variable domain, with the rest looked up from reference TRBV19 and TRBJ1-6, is DGGITQSPKYLFRKEGQNVTLSCEQNLNHDAMYWYRQDPGQGLRLIYYSQIVNDFQKGDIAEGYSVSREKKESFPLTVTSAQKNPTAFYLCASSLLPGQGYNSPLHFGNGTRLTVT.